The rows below give T cell receptor beta chains drawn from one sample of a study of OX40 agonist ivuxolimab in advanced cancers. TCRdb keeps only in-frame clones here, not all; method: immunoSEQ multiplex PCR. The table lists 70,000 to 80,000 clones, around 90% of them singletons. The sequencing used CD4+ or CD8+ T cells sorted from blood, collected in a trial of the OX40 agonist ivuxolimab. The receptors come from an adult with an advanced solid tumor such as melanoma, head and neck, liver or kidney cancer. CDR3s include the opening cysteine and the closing phenylalanine or tryptophan. The order of the fields is V gene, D gene, J gene, clone size, CDR3 protein, CDR3 DNA. A D gene is named only where the DNA matches it firmly. Clone size is shown for a subset of rows, as once, few, many or a class of expanded clone.

v_call: TRBV7-8
d_call: .
j_call: TRBJ2-3
clone_size: .
cdr3_aa: CASSLGGQKLDTQYF
cdr3_nt: TGTGCCAGCAGCTTAGGAGGACAGAAGCTGGATACGCAGTATTTT

v_call: TRBV6-5
d_call: .
j_call: TRBJ1-1
clone_size: .
cdr3_aa: CASIKIRGNTEAFF
cdr3_nt: TGTGCCAGCATCAAAATCAGGGGGAACACTGAAGCTTTCTTT

v_call: TRBV5-1
d_call: TRBD1
j_call: TRBJ1-6
clone_size: .
cdr3_aa: CASSSQTGGGNSPLHF
cdr3_nt: TGCGCCAGCAGCTCCCAGACAGGGGGCGGAAATTCACCCCTCCACTTT

v_call: TRBV6-1
d_call: .
j_call: TRBJ2-7
clone_size: .
cdr3_aa: CASRSEGERVEQYF
cdr3_nt: TGTGCCAGCAGGTCCGAGGGGGAACGAGTCGAGCAGTACTTC

v_call: TRBV4-1
d_call: TRBD2
j_call: TRBJ2-3
clone_size: few
cdr3_aa: CASSQDLQRGSTDTQYF
cdr3_nt: TGCGCCAGCAGCCAAGATCTCCAGCGGGGAAGCACAGATACGCAGTATTTT

v_call: TRBV28
d_call: .
j_call: TRBJ1-4
clone_size: .
cdr3_aa: CASSPPGVGGEKLFF
cdr3_nt: TGTGCCAGCAGTCCCCCCGGGGTAGGGGGTGAAAAACTGTTTTTT

v_call: TRBV6-1
d_call: .
j_call: TRBJ2-7
clone_size: .
cdr3_aa: CASSDWGAYEQYF
cdr3_nt: TGTGCCAGCAGTGATTGGGGGGCTTACGAGCAGTACTTC

v_call: TRBV9
d_call: .
j_call: TRBJ2-1
clone_size: .
cdr3_aa: CASSVAGGDYNEQFF
cdr3_nt: TGTGCCAGCAGCGTAGCGGGGGGCGACTACAATGAGCAGTTCTTC

v_call: TRBV10-3
d_call: .
j_call: TRBJ1-2
clone_size: .
cdr3_aa: CAISGGDGYTF
cdr3_nt: TGTGCCATCAGCGGGGGGGACGGCTACACCTTC

v_call: TRBV5-4
d_call: .
j_call: TRBJ2-3
clone_size: .
cdr3_aa: CASSLQGTIDTQYF
cdr3_nt: TGTGCCAGCAGCCTACAGGGTACTATAGATACGCAGTATTTT

v_call: TRBV29-1
d_call: TRBD2
j_call: TRBJ2-2
clone_size: .
cdr3_aa: CSVEGGGSTGELFF
cdr3_nt: TGCAGCGTTGAAGGGGGGGGGAGCACCGGGGAGCTGTTTTTT

v_call: TRBV11-3
d_call: .
j_call: TRBJ2-2
clone_size: .
cdr3_aa: CASSSGHAGELFF
cdr3_nt: TGTGCCAGCAGCTCCGGACACGCCGGGGAGCTGTTTTTT

v_call: TRBV5-5
d_call: .
j_call: TRBJ1-1
clone_size: .
cdr3_aa: CASSLVGGNTEAFF
cdr3_nt: TGTGCCAGCAGCTTGGTGGGGGGGAACACTGAAGCTTTCTTT

v_call: TRBV6-1
d_call: TRBD1
j_call: TRBJ2-3
clone_size: .
cdr3_aa: CASSFTGGGTDTQYF
cdr3_nt: TGTGCCAGCAGTTTTACAGGGGGAGGCACAGATACGCAGTATTTT

v_call: TRBV2
d_call: .
j_call: TRBJ2-6
clone_size: .
cdr3_aa: CASLFLNSGANVLTF
cdr3_nt: TGTGCCAGCTTATTTCTAAACTCTGGGGCCAACGTCCTGACTTTC

v_call: TRBV29-1
d_call: .
j_call: TRBJ2-2
clone_size: .
cdr3_aa: CSVVTARGGTGELFF
cdr3_nt: TGCAGCGTTGTGACGGCTAGGGGGGGGACCGGGGAGCTGTTTTTT

v_call: TRBV29-1
d_call: TRBD1
j_call: TRBJ1-5
clone_size: .
cdr3_aa: CSVQTGGLGNQPQHF
cdr3_nt: TGCAGCGTTCAAACAGGGGGCTTGGGCAATCAGCCCCAGCATTTT

v_call: TRBV7-2
d_call: .
j_call: TRBJ2-7
clone_size: .
cdr3_aa: CASSLVGGQVTYEQYF
cdr3_nt: TGTGCCAGCAGCTTAGTAGGCGGCCAGGTCACCTACGAGCAGTACTTC

v_call: TRBV18
d_call: TRBD1
j_call: TRBJ2-7
clone_size: .
cdr3_aa: CASSPPTGGKDEQYF
cdr3_nt: TGTGCCAGCTCACCTCCGACAGGGGGCAAGGACGAGCAGTACTTC

v_call: TRBV11-2
d_call: TRBD1
j_call: TRBJ2-7
clone_size: .
cdr3_aa: CASSSLRGITYEQYF
cdr3_nt: TGTGCCAGCAGCTCGCTCAGGGGGATAACCTACGAGCAGTACTTC

v_call: TRBV19
d_call: .
j_call: TRBJ1-1
clone_size: once
cdr3_aa: CASSMIPGRTEAFF
cdr3_nt: TGTGCCAGTAGTATGATCCCTGGGAGGACTGAAGCTTTCTTT

v_call: TRBV14
d_call: .
j_call: TRBJ2-1
clone_size: once
cdr3_aa: CASSQETPGARSYNEQFF
cdr3_nt: TGTGCCAGCAGCCAAGAAACCCCAGGCGCTCGCTCCTACAATGAGCAGTTCTTC

v_call: TRBV7-9
d_call: .
j_call: TRBJ2-7
clone_size: .
cdr3_aa: CASSLQGPYEQYF
cdr3_nt: TGTGCCAGCAGCTTACAGGGGCCATACGAGCAGTACTTC

v_call: TRBV7-3
d_call: .
j_call: TRBJ2-3
clone_size: .
cdr3_aa: CASSLNGGATDTQYF
cdr3_nt: TGTGCCAGCAGCTTAAACGGGGGCGCCACAGATACGCAGTATTTT

v_call: TRBV27
d_call: TRBD1
j_call: TRBJ1-2
clone_size: .
cdr3_aa: CASSSHGTGYGYTF
cdr3_nt: TGTGCCAGCAGTTCACACGGGACAGGCTATGGCTACACCTTC

v_call: TRBV30
d_call: .
j_call: TRBJ1-3
clone_size: .
cdr3_aa: CAWSEGSFGNTIYF
cdr3_nt: TGTGCCTGGAGTGAAGGGTCATTTGGAAACACCATATATTTT

v_call: TRBV6-5
d_call: .
j_call: TRBJ1-6
clone_size: .
cdr3_aa: CASSYSGGRDSPLHF
cdr3_nt: TGTGCCAGCAGTTACTCCGGGGGGCGAGATTCACCCCTCCACTTT

v_call: TRBV29-1
d_call: .
j_call: TRBJ2-3
clone_size: .
cdr3_aa: CSVQQGRDTQYF
cdr3_nt: TGCAGCGTCCAGCAGGGGCGAGATACGCAGTATTTT

v_call: TRBV6-5
d_call: .
j_call: TRBJ1-1
clone_size: once
cdr3_aa: CASSYSTDMNTEAFF
cdr3_nt: TGTGCCAGCAGTTACTCGACAGATATGAACACTGAAGCTTTCTTT

v_call: TRBV5-1
d_call: .
j_call: TRBJ1-4
clone_size: .
cdr3_aa: CASSDGLSATNEKLFF
cdr3_nt: TGCGCCAGCAGCGACGGCCTCTCTGCAACTAATGAAAAACTGTTTTTT

v_call: TRBV29-1
d_call: .
j_call: TRBJ2-4
clone_size: .
cdr3_aa: CSVEKRDTQYF
cdr3_nt: TGCAGCGTTGAGAAAAGAGACACTCAGTACTTC

v_call: TRBV28
d_call: TRBD1
j_call: TRBJ1-2
clone_size: .
cdr3_aa: CASGPPRTGVVYGYTF
cdr3_nt: TGTGCCAGCGGCCCCCCCCGGACAGGGGTCGTCTATGGCTACACCTTC

v_call: TRBV11-2
d_call: TRBD1
j_call: TRBJ1-5
clone_size: .
cdr3_aa: CASSPDREGSQPQHF
cdr3_nt: TGTGCCAGCAGCCCGGACAGGGAAGGGAGTCAGCCCCAGCATTTT

v_call: TRBV13
d_call: TRBD1
j_call: TRBJ2-3
clone_size: .
cdr3_aa: CASSSYRDSSTDTQYF
cdr3_nt: TGTGCCAGCAGCTCATACCGGGACAGTAGCACAGATACGCAGTATTTT

v_call: TRBV28
d_call: TRBD1
j_call: TRBJ1-2
clone_size: few
cdr3_aa: CASSFSDRVGGYTF
cdr3_nt: TGTGCCAGCAGTTTCTCGGACAGGGTGGGCGGCTACACCTTC

v_call: TRBV7-9
d_call: TRBD1
j_call: TRBJ1-1
clone_size: few
cdr3_aa: CASSLATGAIRAFF
cdr3_nt: TGTGCCAGCAGCTTAGCCACAGGGGCGATCCGAGCTTTCTTT

v_call: TRBV6-5
d_call: .
j_call: TRBJ1-2
clone_size: few
cdr3_aa: CASREPGLEGNTF
cdr3_nt: TGTGCCAGCAGAGAGCCGGGACTGGAGGGTAACACCTTC

v_call: TRBV11-2
d_call: TRBD1
j_call: TRBJ2-7
clone_size: .
cdr3_aa: CASSPTSTGEQYF
cdr3_nt: TGTGCCAGCAGCCCCACGTCGACAGGGGAGCAGTACTTC

v_call: TRBV7-9
d_call: TRBD2
j_call: TRBJ2-7
clone_size: .
cdr3_aa: CACRTSGSSYEQYF
cdr3_nt: TGTGCCTGCCGGACTAGCGGGAGCTCCTACGAGCAGTACTTC

v_call: TRBV28
d_call: TRBD1
j_call: TRBJ1-4
clone_size: .
cdr3_aa: CASMTGRDEKLFF
cdr3_nt: TGTGCCAGTATGACAGGGAGGGATGAAAAACTGTTTTTT

v_call: TRBV6-5
d_call: TRBD1
j_call: TRBJ2-5
clone_size: .
cdr3_aa: CASSQDRVVGETQYF
cdr3_nt: TGTGCCAGCAGTCAAGACAGGGTAGTAGGAGAGACCCAGTACTTC

v_call: TRBV10-2
d_call: TRBD1
j_call: TRBJ2-5
clone_size: .
cdr3_aa: CASRADRTPQETQYF
cdr3_nt: TGCGCCAGCAGGGCGGACAGGACCCCCCAAGAGACCCAGTACTTC

v_call: TRBV11-2
d_call: .
j_call: TRBJ2-2
clone_size: .
cdr3_aa: CASSLVGTNTGELFF
cdr3_nt: TGTGCCAGCAGCTTAGTCGGAACGAACACCGGGGAGCTGTTTTTT

v_call: TRBV7-2
d_call: .
j_call: TRBJ2-3
clone_size: .
cdr3_aa: CASSLVPDTQYF
cdr3_nt: TGTGCCAGCAGCTTAGTCCCAGATACGCAGTATTTT

v_call: TRBV6-6
d_call: .
j_call: TRBJ1-2
clone_size: .
cdr3_aa: CASSYSTSGYGYTF
cdr3_nt: TGTGCCAGCAGTTACTCGACATCAGGCTATGGCTACACCTTC

v_call: TRBV28
d_call: .
j_call: TRBJ1-2
clone_size: .
cdr3_aa: CASSPGQFYGYTF
cdr3_nt: TGTGCCAGCAGCCCTGGACAGTTCTATGGCTACACCTTC

v_call: TRBV6-1
d_call: .
j_call: TRBJ2-1
clone_size: .
cdr3_aa: CASSSQVNEQFF
cdr3_nt: TGTGCCAGCAGCTCTCAAGTAAATGAGCAGTTCTTC

v_call: TRBV11-2
d_call: .
j_call: TRBJ1-5
clone_size: .
cdr3_aa: CASSLDPEGYQPQHF
cdr3_nt: TGTGCCAGCAGCTTAGACCCAGAGGGGTATCAGCCCCAGCATTTT

v_call: TRBV6-5
d_call: TRBD1
j_call: TRBJ1-1
clone_size: .
cdr3_aa: CASRRTGGEEAFF
cdr3_nt: TGTGCCAGCAGACGAACAGGGGGCGAGGAAGCTTTCTTT

v_call: TRBV9
d_call: TRBD2
j_call: TRBJ2-2
clone_size: .
cdr3_aa: CASSVGLAGNGELFF
cdr3_nt: TGTGCCAGCAGCGTAGGACTAGCGGGTAACGGGGAGCTGTTTTTT

v_call: TRBV5-8
d_call: .
j_call: TRBJ1-5
clone_size: .
cdr3_aa: CASSWQRGYNQPQHF
cdr3_nt: TGTGCCAGCAGCTGGCAAAGGGGATATAATCAGCCCCAGCATTTT